A single sample is the source of the 24 T cell receptor beta chains below, sequenced in a study of blood T cell repertoires in COVID-19. Data came from immunoSEQ multiplex PCR; TCRdb stores just in-frame clones and leaves some out. The data hold some 200,000 clones, with around 84% observed a single time. Sequencing was done on a sample of peripheral blood. These receptor sequences come from a man aged 80 or over with acute or convalescent COVID-19.

The chain links TRBV7-9 to TRBJ2-5; D is perhaps TRBD2 (5 bases). The V and J ends lost 1 base and 4 bases respectively, with 13 bases between them. Germline CDR1 and CDR2: SEHNR and FQNEAQ (reference sequence). The CDR3 runs to 15 residues. CDR3 DNA sequence: TGTGCCAGCAGCTTAGGGGAGCGGTCCGGAGAGACCCAGTACTTC. This gives the protein CASSLGERSGETQYF.

The rearrangement joins TRBV6-1 to TRBJ1-5; D ambiguous. Germline V gene data show CDR1 as MNHNS and CDR2 as SASEGT. The CDR3 has 15 amino acids. V dropped 0 bases and J dropped 5 bases, with 11 bases sitting between them. Written as DNA, the CDR3 is TGTGCCAGCAGTGAAGCGAGGGCCCCATATCAGCCCCAGCATTTT. Protein: CASSEARAPYQPQHF.

The chain joins TRBV3-1 (or the pseudogene TRBV3-2) to TRBJ2-1, with no clear D. The CDR3 loop spans 16 amino acids. Looked up from germline, CDR1 is LGHDT and CDR2 is YNNKEL (reference sequence). V was clipped by 4 bases and J by 0 bases, with 13 bases between them. CDR3 in amino acids: CASSPRFGSSYNEQFF. The CDR3 DNA sequence: TGTGCCAGCAGCCCGAGGTTCGGAAGCTCCTACAATGAGCAGTTCTTC.

The chain has TRBV28 and TRBJ1-2, with D unclear. The V gene's germline CDR1 is MDHEN and CDR2 SYDVKM. The CDR3 extends over 12 amino acids. Trimming removed 6 bases from V and 6 bases from J, with 11 bases in between. This CDR3 reads CASSLAGDGYTF. The CDR3 region has the DNA TGTGCCAGCAGCCTGGCCGGGGATGGCTACACCTTC.

CDR3 protein: CASSSAGGLYNEQFF. CDR3 bases: TGTGCCAGCAGCTCAGCGGGAGGTCTTTACAATGAGCAGTTCTTC. This chain links TRBV7-2 with TRBJ2-1, with TRBD2 identical over 9 bases. V lost 4 bases and J lost 4; bases outside the gene matches: 5. Germline assignment: CDR1 SGHTA and CDR2 FQGNSA. This CDR3 region has 15 residues.

The CDR3, as DNA: TGTGCCAGCACCGGACAGGCCGACTCCTACGAGCAGTACGTC. Its translation: CASTGQADSYEQYV. This chain uses TRBV12-1 with TRBJ2-7; the D call TRBD1 from the table was never checked on the DNA. TRBV12-1 is labeled a pseudogene. This CDR3 comprises 14 residues.

The CDR3 loop is CASSPSGNTGELFF. DNA for the CDR3: TGTGCCAGCAGCCCTAGCGGGAACACCGGGGAGCTGTTTTTT. V gene TRBV7-9 combines with J gene TRBJ2-2; the match to TRBD2 covers 7 bases. CDR3 length: 14 amino acids. Germline V gene data show CDR1 as SEHNR and CDR2 as FQNEAQ (reference sequence). V was pared by 5 bases and J by 1 base, with 1 base of the junction left unmatched.

The chain uses TRBV11-2 and TRBJ2-5; D might be TRBD1 (5 bases). The V gene's germline CDR1 is SGHAT and CDR2 FQNNGV. The CDR3 contains 14 residues. Trimming took off 5 bases at V and 4 bases at J, with 14 bases between the two ends. The CDR3 DNA sequence: TGTGCCAGCAGCCCGTCAGGGCGCGGAGAGACCCAGTACTTC. This encodes CASSPSGRGETQYF.

This clone was found a few times. This chain joins TRBV2 and TRBJ1-4; D is unclear. CDR3 length: 13 amino acids. Deletions cut 5 bases from V and 5 bases from J, with 9 bases between. Germline assignment: CDR1 SNHLY and CDR2 FYNNEI. CDR3 sequence (DNA): TGTGCCAGCAGTTGGCAGGTCAATGAAAAACTGTTTTTT. The encoded protein is CASSWQVNEKLFF.

This rearrangement joins TRBV28 to TRBJ2-6; the D gene is possibly TRBD1 (6 bases). The V gene's germline CDR1 is MDHEN and CDR2 SYDVKM. The CDR3 consists of 19 residues. V was pared by 7 bases and J by 0 bases, with 22 bases between. CDR3 bases: TGTGCCAGCAACGGGGCCTACAGGGCTCAGAGCTCTGGGGCCAACGTCCTGACTTTC. Protein sequence: CASNGAYRAQSSGANVLTF.

The V call is TRBV19, the J call TRBJ2-5; D remains ambiguous. The CDR3 totals 14 residues. Trimming took 5 bases from V and 5 from J, leaving 15 bases between them. The germline V gene has CDR1 LNHDA and CDR2 SQIVND (reference sequence). CDR3 coding DNA: TGTGCCAGTAGTGATCCGAAACGCGTGGAGACCCAGTACTTC. This codes for CASSDPKRVETQYF.

The V gene is TRBV27, the J gene TRBJ1-2; 8 bases align to TRBD1. CDR1 MNHEY and CDR2 SMNVEV come from the germline V gene (reference sequence). The V segment lost 4 bases and the J segment 2 bases; nucleotides outside the gene matches: 12. CDR3 length equals 17 residues. The CDR3 bases are TGTGCCAGCAGTTCCTTAGGGACAGGAGGTCGCAACTATGGCTACACCTTC. As protein: CASSSLGTGGRNYGYTF.

This clone occurred once. V usage is TRBV7-2 and J usage is TRBJ1-5; D not resolved. V dropped 0 bases and J dropped 0 bases, with 12 bases sitting between them. This CDR3 is built from 17 residues. Germline V gives CDR1 SGHTA, CDR2 FQGNSA. CDR3 coding DNA: TGTGCCAGCAGCTTAGCGTATTCACTGAATAGCAATCAGCCCCAGCATTTT. This codes for CASSLAYSLNSNQPQHF.

The rearrangement uses TRBV27 and TRBJ1-1, with 10 bases matching TRBD1. Trimming cost V 7 bases and J 4 bases; bases outside gene matches: 6. In germline, CDR1 is MNHEY, CDR2 SMNVEV (reference sequence). There are 14 residues in the CDR3. In nucleotides, the CDR3 is TGTGCCAGCAAAAGGGACAGGGGAGGCACTGAAGCTTTCTTT. Protein sequence: CASKRDRGGTEAFF.

The CDR3 loop is CASSPARTSANEQFF. Here the CDR3 DNA reads TGTGCCAGCAGCCCCGCCCGGACTAGCGCCAATGAGCAGTTCTTC. The chain combines TRBV7-6 with TRBJ2-1; 9 bases are a match to TRBD2. CDR1 and CDR2 (germline): SGHVS, FNYEAQ. V was clipped by 5 bases and J by 6 bases; unmatched bases: 8. CDR3 length: 15 residues.

This clone was counted many times. This chain connects TRBV7-3 to TRBJ2-7; 7 bases map to TRBD2. This CDR3 spans 17 amino acids. Germline trimming cut 5 bases from V and 5 bases from J; bases unmatched to any gene: 18. Germline loops: CDR1 SGHTA, CDR2 FQGTGA. CDR3 protein: CASSLGASGSVQNEQYF. CDR3 DNA sequence: TGTGCCAGCAGCCTCGGGGCTAGCGGTAGTGTTCAGAACGAGCAGTACTTC.

This chain connects TRBV10-3 to TRBJ2-5; 8 bases align to TRBD1. In germline, CDR1 is ENHRY, CDR2 SYGVKD. With 6 bases clipped from V and 5 bases from J, the junction kept 8 bases outside the gene matches. The CDR3 is 14 residues long. DNA of the CDR3: TGTGCCATCAGGCCGGACAGGGCTGGTGAGACCCAGTACTTC. Translated: CAIRPDRAGETQYF.

This clone was counted once. The rearrangement joins TRBV10-3 to TRBJ2-1, with 8 bases lining up with TRBD2. Germline trimming cut 6 bases from V and 8 bases from J; bases unmatched to any gene: 9. Germline assignment: CDR1 ENHRY and CDR2 SYGVKD. This CDR3 comprises 14 residues. The CDR3 region is CAIRPGTRGDEQFF. The CDR3 DNA is TGTGCCATCAGACCCGGGACTAGGGGGGATGAGCAGTTCTTC.

The chain has TRBV7-2 and TRBJ2-6; TRBD1 matches at 9 bases. Germline V lookup: CDR1 SGHTA, CDR2 FQGNSA. The V gene end was trimmed by 6 bases and the J gene end by 0 bases; junction bases not matched to a gene: 3. This CDR3 is built from 16 residues. The CDR3 sequence: CASRRDRASGANVLTF. The CDR3 DNA reads TGTGCCAGCAGGAGGGACAGGGCCTCTGGGGCCAACGTCCTGACTTTC.

V usage is TRBV5-4 and J usage is TRBJ2-1, with a possible D match to TRBD2 (5 bases). The V end was cut by 4 bases, the J end by 7 bases, with 15 bases between. Germline V gene lookup returns CDR1 SGHNT and CDR2 YYREEE (reference sequence). This CDR3 has 14 amino acids. CDR3 nucleotides: TGTGCCAGCAGCACCACGTTCGGGGTAAATGAGCAGTTCTTC. As protein: CASSTTFGVNEQFF.

This clone was seen once. This chain connects TRBV3-1 (or the pseudogene TRBV3-2) to TRBJ2-1; 10 bases are shared with TRBD2. With 4 bases clipped from V and 2 bases from J, the junction kept 5 bases outside the gene matches. The CDR3 length is 16 residues. Per the germline V gene, CDR1 is LGHDT and CDR2 is YNNKEL (reference sequence). This CDR3 reads CASSRTTSGAYNEQFF. CDR3 nucleotides: TGTGCCAGCAGCCGAACTACTAGCGGGGCCTACAATGAGCAGTTCTTC.

The V gene is TRBV20-1, the J gene TRBJ1-1, with D uncertain. The CDR3 covers 11 residues. V lost 2 bases and J lost 11, with 12 bases in between. Germline assignment: CDR1 DFQATT and CDR2 SNEGSKA (reference sequence). CDR3 bases: TGCAGTGCTAGACCGCTTGAGCGGGCTTTCTTT. Translated: CSARPLERAFF.

The V and J genes are TRBV10-2 and TRBJ1-1, with 7 bases lining up with TRBD1. The J segment lost 1 base and the V segment lost 6 bases, leaving 5 bases of the junction unmatched. The germline CDR1 and CDR2 sequences are WSHSY and SAAADI. The CDR3 extends over 14 amino acids. CDR3 amino acids: CASRAGGANTEAFF. The CDR3 DNA is TGCGCCAGCAGGGCAGGGGGTGCGAACACTGAAGCTTTCTTT.

This chain connects TRBV28 to TRBJ1-5, with unresolved D. CDR1 is MDHEN, CDR2 SYDVKM, per germline. Trimming took off 6 bases at V and 1 base at J, with 13 bases between the two ends. This CDR3 spans 15 amino acids. The CDR3 coding sequence is TGTGCCAGCAGCGTGAGTTTGGGCAGCAATCAGCCCCAGCATTTT. Protein sequence: CASSVSLGSNQPQHF.